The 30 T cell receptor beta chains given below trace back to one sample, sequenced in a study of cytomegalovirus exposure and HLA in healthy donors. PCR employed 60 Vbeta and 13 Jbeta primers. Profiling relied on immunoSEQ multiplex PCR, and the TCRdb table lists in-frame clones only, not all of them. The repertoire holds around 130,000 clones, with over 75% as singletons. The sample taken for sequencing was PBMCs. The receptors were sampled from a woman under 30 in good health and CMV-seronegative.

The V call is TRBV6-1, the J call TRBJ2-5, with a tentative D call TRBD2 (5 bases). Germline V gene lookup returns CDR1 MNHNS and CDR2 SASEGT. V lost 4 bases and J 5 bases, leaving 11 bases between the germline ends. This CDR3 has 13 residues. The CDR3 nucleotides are TGTGCCAGCAGTGTGGCTAGGAGGGAGACCCAGTACTTC. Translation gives CASSVARRETQYF.

The CDR3 sequence: CASSAGQWSSYEQYF. The CDR3 DNA is TGTGCCAGCAGTGCGGGACAGTGGAGCTCCTACGAGCAGTACTTC. The chain has TRBV25-1 and TRBJ2-7; 7 positions match TRBD1. CDR1 MGHDK and CDR2 SYGVNS come from the germline V gene. V trimming: 4 bases; J trimming: 0 bases; junction bases outside the gene matches: 6. CDR3 length equals 15 residues.

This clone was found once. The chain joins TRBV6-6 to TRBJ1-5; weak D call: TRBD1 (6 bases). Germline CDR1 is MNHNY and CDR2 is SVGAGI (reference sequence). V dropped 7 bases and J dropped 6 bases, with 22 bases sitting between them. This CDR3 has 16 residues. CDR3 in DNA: TGTGCCAGCAACCCCCGGGAACCTCAGGGGTTTCAGCCCCAGCATTTT. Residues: CASNPREPQGFQPQHF.

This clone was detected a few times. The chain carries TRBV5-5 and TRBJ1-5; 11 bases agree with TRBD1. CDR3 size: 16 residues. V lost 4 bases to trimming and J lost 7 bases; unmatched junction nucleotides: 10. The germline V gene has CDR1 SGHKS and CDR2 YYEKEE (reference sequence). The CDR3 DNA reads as TGTGCCAGCAGCGACGGACAGGGGGCGAAGGAACAGCCCCAGCATTTT. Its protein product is CASSDGQGAKEQPQHF.

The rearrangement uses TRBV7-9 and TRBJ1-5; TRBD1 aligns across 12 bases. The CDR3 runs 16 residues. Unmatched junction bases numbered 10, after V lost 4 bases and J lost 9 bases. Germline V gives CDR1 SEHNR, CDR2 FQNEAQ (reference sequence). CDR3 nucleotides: TGTGCCAGCAGCTCCGGGACAGGGGGCGCGGGGTGGCCCCAGCATTTT. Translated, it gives CASSSGTGGAGWPQHF.

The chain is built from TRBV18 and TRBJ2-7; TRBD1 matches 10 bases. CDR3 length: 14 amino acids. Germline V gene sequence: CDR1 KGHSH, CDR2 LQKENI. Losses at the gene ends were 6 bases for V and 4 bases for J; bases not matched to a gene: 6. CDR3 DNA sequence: TGTGCCAGCTCGGAAGGACAGGGGGTTTACGAGCAGTACTTC. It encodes CASSEGQGVYEQYF.

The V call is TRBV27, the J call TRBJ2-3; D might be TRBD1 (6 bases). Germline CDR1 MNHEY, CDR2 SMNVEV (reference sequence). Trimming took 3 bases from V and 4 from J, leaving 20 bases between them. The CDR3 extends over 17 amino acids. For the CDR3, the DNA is TGTGCCAGCAGTTTCATAGTTGGCGTGAGGGGGTCAGATACGCAGTATTTT. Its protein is CASSFIVGVRGSDTQYF.

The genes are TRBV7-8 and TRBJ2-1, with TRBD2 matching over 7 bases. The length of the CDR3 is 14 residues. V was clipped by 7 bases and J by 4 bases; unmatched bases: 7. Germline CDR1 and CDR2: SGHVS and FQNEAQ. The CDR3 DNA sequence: TGTGCCAGCAAGGAAGGGAGGGATTACAATGAGCAGTTCTTC. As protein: CASKEGRDYNEQFF. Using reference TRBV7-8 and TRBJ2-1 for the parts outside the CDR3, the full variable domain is GAGVSQSPRYKVAKRGQDVALRCDPISGHVSLFWYQQALGQGPEFLTYFQNEAQLDKSGLPSDRFFAERPEGSVSTLKIQRTQQEDSAVYLCASKEGRDYNEQFFGPGTRLTVL.

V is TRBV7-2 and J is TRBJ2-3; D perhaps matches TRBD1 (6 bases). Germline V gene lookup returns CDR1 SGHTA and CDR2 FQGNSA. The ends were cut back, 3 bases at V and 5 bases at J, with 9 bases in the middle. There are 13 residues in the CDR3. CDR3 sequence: CASSFQQGDTQYF. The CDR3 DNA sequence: TGTGCCAGCAGCTTCCAACAGGGAGATACGCAGTATTTT.

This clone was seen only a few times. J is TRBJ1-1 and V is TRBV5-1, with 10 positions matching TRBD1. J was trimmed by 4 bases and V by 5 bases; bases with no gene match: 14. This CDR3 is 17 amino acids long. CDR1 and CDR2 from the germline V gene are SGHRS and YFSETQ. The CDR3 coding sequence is TGCGCCAGCAGTAGAAACCGACAGGGGGCGCCGTTCACTGAAGCTTTCTTT. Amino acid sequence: CASSRNRQGAPFTEAFF.

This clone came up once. CDR3 protein: CASSQAGYTEAFF. As DNA, the CDR3 is TGTGCCAGCAGCCAAGCAGGGTACACTGAAGCTTTCTTT. The chain combines TRBV5-6 with TRBJ1-1, with D possibly matching TRBD1 (5 bases). Germline CDR1 is SGHDT and CDR2 is YYEEEE. CDR3 length equals 13 residues. V dropped 4 bases and J dropped 3 bases, with 10 bases sitting between them.

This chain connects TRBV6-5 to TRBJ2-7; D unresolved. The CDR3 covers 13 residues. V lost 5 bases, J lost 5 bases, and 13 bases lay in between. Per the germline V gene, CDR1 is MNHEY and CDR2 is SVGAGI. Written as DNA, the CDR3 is TGTGCCAGCAGTGAAAGTGAGTTCCACGAGCAGTACTTC. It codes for CASSESEFHEQYF.

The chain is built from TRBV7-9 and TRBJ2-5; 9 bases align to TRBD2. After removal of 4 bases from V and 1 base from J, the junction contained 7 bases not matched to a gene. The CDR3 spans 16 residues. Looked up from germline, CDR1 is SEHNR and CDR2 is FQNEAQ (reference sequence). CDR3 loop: CASSSLGSGGQETQYF. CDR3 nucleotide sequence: TGTGCCAGCAGCTCCCTGGGTAGCGGGGGCCAAGAGACCCAGTACTTC.

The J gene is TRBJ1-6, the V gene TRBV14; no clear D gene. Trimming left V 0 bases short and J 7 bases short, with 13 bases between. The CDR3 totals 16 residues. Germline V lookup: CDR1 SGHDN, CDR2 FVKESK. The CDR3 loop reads CASSQELGPGNSPLHF. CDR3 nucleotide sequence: TGTGCCAGCAGCCAAGAATTAGGCCCGGGGAATTCACCCCTCCACTTT.

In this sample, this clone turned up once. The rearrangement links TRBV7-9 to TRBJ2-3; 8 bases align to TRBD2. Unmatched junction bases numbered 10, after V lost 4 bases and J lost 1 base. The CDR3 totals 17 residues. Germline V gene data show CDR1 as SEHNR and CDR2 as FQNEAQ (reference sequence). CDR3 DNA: TGTGCCAGCAGCTGGGGACACCTACTAGCGGGCACAGATACGCAGTATTTT. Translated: CASSWGHLLAGTDTQYF.

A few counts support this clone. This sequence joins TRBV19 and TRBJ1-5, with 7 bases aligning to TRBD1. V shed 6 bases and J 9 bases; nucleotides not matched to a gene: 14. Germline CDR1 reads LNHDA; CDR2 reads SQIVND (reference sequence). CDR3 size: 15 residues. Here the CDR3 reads CASRSLRQGRGPQHF. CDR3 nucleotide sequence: TGTGCCAGTAGATCCTTGAGACAGGGTCGGGGGCCCCAGCATTTT.

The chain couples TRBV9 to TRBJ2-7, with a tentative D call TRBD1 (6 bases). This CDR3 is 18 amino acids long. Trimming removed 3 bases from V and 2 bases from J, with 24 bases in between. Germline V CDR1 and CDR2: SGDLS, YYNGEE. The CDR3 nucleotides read TGTGCCAGCAGCGGGGGGCCAGCTCAGATTAAGTTACCCTACGAGCAGTACTTC. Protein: CASSGGPAQIKLPYEQYF.

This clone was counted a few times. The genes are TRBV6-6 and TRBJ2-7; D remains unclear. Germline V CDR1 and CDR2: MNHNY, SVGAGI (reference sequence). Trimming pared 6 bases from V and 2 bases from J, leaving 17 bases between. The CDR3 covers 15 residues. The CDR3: CASSSRLTFTYEQYF. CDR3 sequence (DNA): TGTGCCAGCAGCAGCAGGTTAACATTTACCTACGAGCAGTACTTC.

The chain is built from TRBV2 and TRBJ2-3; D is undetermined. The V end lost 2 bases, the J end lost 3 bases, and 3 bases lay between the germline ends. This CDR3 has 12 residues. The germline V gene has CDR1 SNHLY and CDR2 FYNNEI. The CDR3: CASSERTDTQYF. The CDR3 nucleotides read TGTGCCAGCAGTGAACGGACAGATACGCAGTATTTT.

The CDR3 coding sequence is TGTGCCAGTAGTGCCCTGGGGGGCTATGGCTACACCTTC. Residues: CASSALGGYGYTF. V gene TRBV19 combines with J gene TRBJ1-2; weak D call: TRBD1 (5 bases). Trimming removed 5 bases from V and 4 bases from J, with 11 bases in between. CDR1 LNHDA and CDR2 SQIVND come from the germline V gene (reference sequence). The CDR3 spans 13 residues.

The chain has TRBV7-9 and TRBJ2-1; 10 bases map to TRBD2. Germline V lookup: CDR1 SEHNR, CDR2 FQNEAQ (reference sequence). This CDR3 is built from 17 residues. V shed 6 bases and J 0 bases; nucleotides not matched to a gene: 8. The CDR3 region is CASRPSGGASSYNEQFF. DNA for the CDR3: TGTGCCAGCAGACCCAGCGGGGGGGCGAGCTCCTACAATGAGCAGTTCTTC.

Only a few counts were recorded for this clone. In DNA, the CDR3 is TGTGCCAGCAGCCAGCGGGGGGCCGGCACATACGAGCAGTACTTC. This codes for CASSQRGAGTYEQYF. The chain has TRBV7-2 and TRBJ2-7; TRBD2 matches 9 bases. This CDR3 contains 15 residues. CDR1 is SGHTA, CDR2 FQGNSA, per germline. The J segment lost 4 bases and the V segment lost 5 bases, leaving 9 bases of the junction unmatched.

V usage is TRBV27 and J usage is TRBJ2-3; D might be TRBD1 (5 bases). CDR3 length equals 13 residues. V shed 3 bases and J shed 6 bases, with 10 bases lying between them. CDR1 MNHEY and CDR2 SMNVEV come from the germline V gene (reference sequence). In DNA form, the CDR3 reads TGTGCCAGCAGTTTGGTTCAGGGTGATACGCAGTATTTT. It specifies CASSLVQGDTQYF.

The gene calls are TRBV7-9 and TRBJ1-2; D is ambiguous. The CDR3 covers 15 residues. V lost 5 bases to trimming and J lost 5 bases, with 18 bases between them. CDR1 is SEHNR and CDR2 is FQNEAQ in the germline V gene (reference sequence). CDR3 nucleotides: TGTGCCAGCAGCGGAGGAGCCGATTTCAAATATGGCTACACCTTC. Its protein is CASSGGADFKYGYTF.

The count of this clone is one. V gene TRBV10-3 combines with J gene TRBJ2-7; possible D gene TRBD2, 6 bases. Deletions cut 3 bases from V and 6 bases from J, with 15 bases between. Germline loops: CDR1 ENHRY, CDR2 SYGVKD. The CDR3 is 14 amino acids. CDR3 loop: CAISDPRKGGEQYF. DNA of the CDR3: TGTGCCATCAGTGACCCCCGTAAGGGAGGCGAGCAGTACTTC.

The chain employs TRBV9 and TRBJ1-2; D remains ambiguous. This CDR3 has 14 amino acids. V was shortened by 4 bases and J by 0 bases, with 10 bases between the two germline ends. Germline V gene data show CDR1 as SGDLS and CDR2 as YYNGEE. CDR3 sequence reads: CASSTTGTNYGYTF. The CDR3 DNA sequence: TGTGCCAGCAGCACGACGGGGACTAACTATGGCTACACCTTC.

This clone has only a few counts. The chain's CDR3 is CASSLQEFYGYTF. The CDR3 DNA follows: TGTGCCAGCAGCTTACAGGAGTTCTATGGCTACACCTTC. V usage is TRBV5-4 and J usage is TRBJ1-2; TRBD1 might be the D (5 bases). V was shortened by 2 bases and J by 4 bases, with 9 bases between the two germline ends. This CDR3 is built from 13 residues. CDR1 and CDR2 (germline): SGHNT, YYREEE (reference sequence).

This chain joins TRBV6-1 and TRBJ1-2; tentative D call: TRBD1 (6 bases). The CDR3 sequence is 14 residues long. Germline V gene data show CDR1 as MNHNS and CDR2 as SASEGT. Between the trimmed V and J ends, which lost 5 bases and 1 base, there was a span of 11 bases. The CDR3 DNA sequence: TGTGCCAGCAGTACAGGGATATTTAACTATGGCTACACCTTC. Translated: CASSTGIFNYGYTF.

CDR3 sequence (DNA): TGTGCCAGCAGCTTAGTAACTGGGACAGTATCTTACGAGCAGTACTTC. The encoded protein is CASSLVTGTVSYEQYF. The genes are TRBV7-6 and TRBJ2-7; TRBD1 matches at 7 bases. V was clipped by 1 base and J by 4 bases; unmatched bases: 10. Germline CDR1 SGHVS, CDR2 FNYEAQ. The CDR3 extends over 16 amino acids.

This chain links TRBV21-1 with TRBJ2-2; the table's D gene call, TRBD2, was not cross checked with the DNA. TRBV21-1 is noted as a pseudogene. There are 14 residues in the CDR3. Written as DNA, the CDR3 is TGTGCCAGCTGTTTAGGAGGGAACACCGGGGAGCTGTTTTTT. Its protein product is CASCLGGNTGELFF.